The rows below give T cell receptor beta chains drawn from one sample of a study of Ad26.COV2.S vaccination and SARS-CoV-2 variants. Measured with immunoSEQ multiplex PCR; TCRdb has only the in-frame clones, and not every one. The profile shows about 680,000 clones, about 89% of them singletons. The sequencing used peripheral blood, collected in a trial of Ad26.COV2.S vaccine versus placebo. The source of these receptors is a person aged 18 to 59 who received the Ad26.COV2.S COVID-19 vaccine or a placebo. Both conserved end residues are part of each CDR3. D genes are given only for firm matches. Clone size is given for some rows only: seen once, a few or many times, or a class if the clone is expanded.

CDR3 length: 15; V gene: TRBV2; clone size: NA; J gene: TRBJ2-2; D gene: NA; CDR3 DNA: TGTGCCAGCAGTGAAGGGGGCCCGAACACCGGGGAGCTGTTTTTT; CDR3 protein: CASSEGGPNTGELFF
CDR3 length: 16; V gene: TRBV2; clone size: NA; J gene: TRBJ1-6; D gene: TRBD1; CDR3 DNA: TGTGCCAGCACCAGACCGACAGGGAGGGCTAATTCACCCCTCCACTTT; CDR3 protein: CASTRPTGRANSPLHF
CDR3 length: 16; V gene: TRBV10-1; clone size: NA; J gene: TRBJ1-3; D gene: NA; CDR3 DNA: TGCGCCAGCAGTCTGAGGGCCGGCGGGTCTGGAAACACCATATATTTT; CDR3 protein: CASSLRAGGSGNTIYF
CDR3 length: 14; V gene: TRBV27; clone size: NA; J gene: TRBJ1-2; D gene: NA; CDR3 DNA: TGTGCCAGCAGTCCCCTAGCAGGGTCGAGTGGCTACACCTTC; CDR3 protein: CASSPLAGSSGYTF
CDR3 length: 16; V gene: TRBV5-5; clone size: NA; J gene: TRBJ1-6; D gene: TRBD1; CDR3 DNA: TGTGCCAGCAGCTCGCCACAGACAGGGCAGAATTCACCCCTCCACTTT; CDR3 protein: CASSSPQTGQNSPLHF
CDR3 length: 14; V gene: TRBV5-1; clone size: once; J gene: TRBJ2-7; D gene: NA; CDR3 DNA: TGCGCCAGCAGCTTGGGGGGGAGCCCCTACGAGCAGTACTTC; CDR3 protein: CASSLGGSPYEQYF
CDR3 length: 13; V gene: TRBV18; clone size: NA; J gene: TRBJ2-7; D gene: TRBD2; CDR3 DNA: TGTGCCAGCTCACCCGAAACTAGCGGGGTGCAGTACTTC; CDR3 protein: CASSPETSGVQYF
CDR3 length: 13; V gene: TRBV7-9; clone size: NA; J gene: TRBJ2-2; D gene: TRBD1; CDR3 DNA: TGTGCCAGCAGCTCGGGACAGCCCGGGGAGCTGTTTTTT; CDR3 protein: CASSSGQPGELFF
CDR3 length: 14; V gene: TRBV6-5; clone size: NA; J gene: TRBJ1-1; D gene: NA; CDR3 DNA: TGTGCCAGCATTTCGTTTGGGGTCACCACTGAAGCTTTCTTT; CDR3 protein: CASISFGVTTEAFF
CDR3 length: 12; V gene: TRBV12-3/TRBV12-4; clone size: NA; J gene: TRBJ1-5; D gene: NA; CDR3 DNA: TGTGCCAGCAGTTTAGTGGCGGGGCCCCAGCATTTT; CDR3 protein: CASSLVAGPQHF
CDR3 length: 14; V gene: TRBV5-1; clone size: once; J gene: TRBJ1-5; D gene: NA; CDR3 DNA: TGCGCCAGCAGCTTGGTGTTCGGGGACCAGCCCCAGCATTTT; CDR3 protein: CASSLVFGDQPQHF
CDR3 length: 15; V gene: TRBV6-5; clone size: NA; J gene: TRBJ2-2; D gene: NA; CDR3 DNA: TGTGCCAGCAGTTACGCCGGGGTTCCCACCGGGGAGCTGTTTTTT; CDR3 protein: CASSYAGVPTGELFF
CDR3 length: 16; V gene: TRBV3-1/TRBV3-2; clone size: NA; J gene: TRBJ2-7; D gene: NA; CDR3 DNA: TGTGCCAGCAGCCTTCTTATTGACAGCCTCTTTGGGGAGCAGTACTTC; CDR3 protein: CASSLLIDSLFGEQYF
CDR3 length: 13; V gene: TRBV11-3; clone size: NA; J gene: TRBJ2-1; D gene: NA; CDR3 DNA: TGTGCCAGCAGCTTTTCCGACCCTGGGGAGCAGTTCTTC; CDR3 protein: CASSFSDPGEQFF
CDR3 length: 14; V gene: TRBV5-6; clone size: NA; J gene: TRBJ2-5; D gene: TRBD1; CDR3 DNA: TGTGCCAGCAGCTACACAGGGGGAGAAGAGACCCAGTACTTC; CDR3 protein: CASSYTGGEETQYF
CDR3 length: 13; V gene: TRBV29-1; clone size: NA; J gene: TRBJ2-7; D gene: TRBD2; CDR3 DNA: TGCAGCGTGACTAGCGCCAACTCCTACGAGCAGTACTTC; CDR3 protein: CSVTSANSYEQYF
CDR3 length: 13; V gene: TRBV12-3/TRBV12-4; clone size: NA; J gene: TRBJ1-3; D gene: NA; CDR3 DNA: TGTGCCAGTTCAGTGGGTTCTGGAAACACCATATATTTT; CDR3 protein: CASSVGSGNTIYF
CDR3 length: 16; V gene: TRBV5-1; clone size: NA; J gene: TRBJ1-1; D gene: TRBD1; CDR3 DNA: TGCGCCAGCAGCGCCCCAGGGGGCGCGATGAACACTGAAGCTTTCTTT; CDR3 protein: CASSAPGGAMNTEAFF
CDR3 length: 17; V gene: TRBV19; clone size: NA; J gene: TRBJ2-3; D gene: TRBD1; CDR3 DNA: TGTGCCACCATGGACAGGGGATTGGGGCTGCCTCCAGATACGCAGTATTTT; CDR3 protein: CATMDRGLGLPPDTQYF
CDR3 length: 14; V gene: TRBV19; clone size: NA; J gene: TRBJ2-3; D gene: NA; CDR3 DNA: TGTGCCAGTAGTATTTCTTCTAGCACAGATACGCAGTATTTT; CDR3 protein: CASSISSSTDTQYF
CDR3 length: 13; V gene: TRBV5-5; clone size: NA; J gene: TRBJ2-1; D gene: TRBD2; CDR3 DNA: TGTGCCAGCAGCACGGGACTAGTAGGAGAGCAGTTCTTC; CDR3 protein: CASSTGLVGEQFF
CDR3 length: 14; V gene: TRBV6-5; clone size: NA; J gene: TRBJ1-4; D gene: NA; CDR3 DNA: TGTGCCAGCAGTTTGGGCCTCCGGGGGGGGAAACTGTTTTTT; CDR3 protein: CASSLGLRGGKLFF
CDR3 length: 16; V gene: TRBV5-1; clone size: NA; J gene: TRBJ2-1; D gene: TRBD2; CDR3 DNA: TGCGCCAGCAGCTTCCTAGCGGGGAGCACCTACAATGAGCAGTTCTTC; CDR3 protein: CASSFLAGSTYNEQFF
CDR3 length: 16; V gene: TRBV5-1; clone size: NA; J gene: TRBJ2-3; D gene: TRBD1; CDR3 DNA: TGCGCCAGCAGCTGGCGGACAGGGTCGGAGGCAGATACGCAGTATTTT; CDR3 protein: CASSWRTGSEADTQYF
CDR3 length: 16; V gene: TRBV6-2/TRBV6-3; clone size: NA; J gene: TRBJ2-6; D gene: NA; CDR3 DNA: TGTGCCAGCAGTTACTCGGGGAGCTCTGGGGCCAACGTCCTGACTTTC; CDR3 protein: CASSYSGSSGANVLTF
CDR3 length: 11; V gene: TRBV21-1; clone size: NA; J gene: TRBJ2-7; D gene: NA; CDR3 DNA: TGTGCCAGCAGAAGGGCTACCGAGCAGTACTTC; CDR3 protein: CASRRATEQYF
CDR3 length: 16; V gene: TRBV10-3; clone size: NA; J gene: TRBJ2-2; D gene: TRBD1; CDR3 DNA: TGTGCCATCAGTGGCCGAGGACAGGCCCACACCGGGGAGCTGTTTTTT; CDR3 protein: CAISGRGQAHTGELFF
CDR3 length: 15; V gene: TRBV19; clone size: NA; J gene: TRBJ2-2; D gene: NA; CDR3 DNA: TGTGCCAGTACCGATGGGAGCGCGAACACCGGGGAGCTGTTTTTT; CDR3 protein: CASTDGSANTGELFF
CDR3 length: 13; V gene: TRBV12-3/TRBV12-4; clone size: NA; J gene: TRBJ1-2; D gene: NA; CDR3 DNA: TGTGCCAGCAGTTTTGGGGGGGGCTATGGCTACACCTTC; CDR3 protein: CASSFGGGYGYTF
CDR3 length: 15; V gene: TRBV4-2; clone size: NA; J gene: TRBJ2-7; D gene: NA; CDR3 DNA: TGTGCCAGCAGCCAAGAGGTAAATATAAATTACGAGCAGTACTTC; CDR3 protein: CASSQEVNINYEQYF
CDR3 length: 15; V gene: TRBV7-9; clone size: NA; J gene: TRBJ2-3; D gene: NA; CDR3 DNA: TGTGCCAGCAGCTTAGGCTCGATAAGCACAGATACGCAGTATTTT; CDR3 protein: CASSLGSISTDTQYF
CDR3 length: 16; V gene: TRBV7-2; clone size: NA; J gene: TRBJ2-6; D gene: NA; CDR3 DNA: TGTGCCAGCAGCTTAAGGGAGGGGGCTGGGGCCAACGTCCTGACTTTC; CDR3 protein: CASSLREGAGANVLTF
CDR3 length: 17; V gene: TRBV7-9; clone size: NA; J gene: TRBJ2-3; D gene: TRBD2; CDR3 DNA: TGTGCCAGCAGCTTACCCCTTTTGCGGGGGAGTGGAGATACGCAGTATTTT; CDR3 protein: CASSLPLLRGSGDTQYF
CDR3 length: 18; V gene: TRBV5-6; clone size: NA; J gene: TRBJ1-5; D gene: TRBD1; CDR3 DNA: TGTGCCAGCAGCTTGAAGGGGGCTGCCCAATATAGCAATCAGCCCCAGCATTTT; CDR3 protein: CASSLKGAAQYSNQPQHF
CDR3 length: 15; V gene: TRBV4-2; clone size: NA; J gene: TRBJ1-5; D gene: NA; CDR3 DNA: TGTGCCAGCAGCCTTACGGACAGCGGCAATCAGCCCCAGCATTTT; CDR3 protein: CASSLTDSGNQPQHF
CDR3 length: 12; V gene: TRBV3-1/TRBV3-2; clone size: NA; J gene: TRBJ2-7; D gene: TRBD2; CDR3 DNA: TGTGCCAGCAGCAGGACTAGCGGCGAGCAGTACTTC; CDR3 protein: CASSRTSGEQYF
CDR3 length: 15; V gene: TRBV19; clone size: once; J gene: TRBJ2-7; D gene: NA; CDR3 DNA: TGTGCCAGTAGTATACAAACCGGGACGGTGTACGAGCAGTACTTC; CDR3 protein: CASSIQTGTVYEQYF
CDR3 length: 15; V gene: TRBV4-3; clone size: NA; J gene: TRBJ2-3; D gene: TRBD1; CDR3 DNA: TGCGCCAGCAGCCAACTCCCAGGGGGTCTAGATACGCAGTATTTT; CDR3 protein: CASSQLPGGLDTQYF
CDR3 length: 13; V gene: TRBV2; clone size: few; J gene: TRBJ2-5; D gene: NA; CDR3 DNA: TGTGCCAGCAGTGAAAGAATGCGGGAGACCCAGTACTTC; CDR3 protein: CASSERMRETQYF
CDR3 length: 16; V gene: TRBV4-2; clone size: NA; J gene: TRBJ1-1; D gene: NA; CDR3 DNA: TGTGCCAGCAGCCAAGATGATAGGCAGGCGAATTATGAAGCTTTCTTT; CDR3 protein: CASSQDDRQANYEAFF
CDR3 length: 14; V gene: TRBV27; clone size: NA; J gene: TRBJ2-7; D gene: NA; CDR3 DNA: TGTGCCAGCAGTTTAAGGGGGACGACCTACGAGCAGTACTTC; CDR3 protein: CASSLRGTTYEQYF
CDR3 length: 15; V gene: TRBV7-8; clone size: NA; J gene: TRBJ2-7; D gene: TRBD2; CDR3 DNA: TGTGCCAGCAGCTTAGTTCTAGCGGAGTACTACGAGCAGTACTTC; CDR3 protein: CASSLVLAEYYEQYF
CDR3 length: 14; V gene: TRBV5-6; clone size: NA; J gene: TRBJ1-5; D gene: TRBD1; CDR3 DNA: TGTGCCAGCAGCTTCAGGACAGGGACTCAGCCCCAGCATTTT; CDR3 protein: CASSFRTGTQPQHF
CDR3 length: 13; V gene: TRBV3-1/TRBV3-2; clone size: NA; J gene: TRBJ1-1; D gene: NA; CDR3 DNA: TGTGCCAGCAGCCGCCAGCCGAACACTGAAGCTTTCTTT; CDR3 protein: CASSRQPNTEAFF
CDR3 length: 17; V gene: TRBV11-2; clone size: NA; J gene: TRBJ2-5; D gene: NA; CDR3 DNA: TGTGCCAGCAGCCGCGTTGAGTTGGGGGCTTATCAAGAGACCCAGTACTTC; CDR3 protein: CASSRVELGAYQETQYF
CDR3 length: 12; V gene: TRBV4-2; clone size: NA; J gene: TRBJ1-4; D gene: NA; CDR3 DNA: TGTGCCAGCAGCTCTCTTGGGGAAAAACTGTTTTTT; CDR3 protein: CASSSLGEKLFF
CDR3 length: 14; V gene: TRBV25-1; clone size: once; J gene: TRBJ2-1; D gene: NA; CDR3 DNA: TGTGCCAGCAGTGTAGGGGGACCCCACAATGAGCAGTTCTTC; CDR3 protein: CASSVGGPHNEQFF
CDR3 length: 15; V gene: TRBV5-5; clone size: NA; J gene: TRBJ2-6; D gene: NA; CDR3 DNA: TGTGCCAGCAGCTTGGCGAGCTCTGGGGCCAACGTCCTGACTTTC; CDR3 protein: CASSLASSGANVLTF
CDR3 length: 15; V gene: TRBV2; clone size: NA; J gene: TRBJ2-4; D gene: TRBD2; CDR3 DNA: TGTGCCAGCAGTGAAAAGACTAGCGGGGACAACATTCAGTACTTC; CDR3 protein: CASSEKTSGDNIQYF
CDR3 length: 14; V gene: TRBV10-3; clone size: NA; J gene: TRBJ2-1; D gene: NA; CDR3 DNA: TGTGCCATCAGTGATCGGAACGGGTACAATGAGCAGTTCTTC; CDR3 protein: CAISDRNGYNEQFF